This is a list of T cell receptor beta chains from one sample in a study of T cells in Graves' hyperthyroidism and ophthalmopathy. Each CDR3 protein is one row after TCRdb ran MiXCR on the multiplex PCR reads. The profile covers 200,000 to 250,000 distinct CDR3 sequences, with 15% to 20% appearing a single time and less than 35% taken by the ten largest. Sequencing was done on a sample of blood. All receptors derive from a woman between 18 and 29 years old with Graves' ophthalmopathy. Each CDR3 is given with its conserved first and last residue. The D gene is left open where the match is weak. Some rows mark clone size as missing; the rest say once, few, many or name a class of expanded clone.

TRBV28	TRBJ2-5	.	many	CASSFRATPGETQYF	TGTGCCAGCAGTTTTCGAGCGACCCCCGGAGAGACCCAGTACTTC
TRBV29-1	TRBJ2-1	TRBD2	.	CSVCLIGTSGRASEQFF	TGCAGCGTCTGTTTGATCGGGACTAGCGGGAGGGCCAGTGAGCAGTTCTTC
TRBV28	TRBJ1-5	TRBD1	many	CASSLNRAGGDQPQHF	TGTGCCAGCAGTTTAAATCGGGCAGGGGGCGACCAGCCCCAGCATTTT
TRBV5-4	TRBJ2-2	.	.	CASSLAGLNTGELFF	TGTGCCAGCAGCTTGGCCGGACTGAACACCGGGGAGCTGTTTTTT
TRBV5-6	TRBJ2-5	.	.	CASSGRIRGETQYF	TGTGCCAGCAGCGGAAGGATCAGGGGAGAGACCCAGTACTTC
TRBV12-3/TRBV12-4	TRBJ1-1	.	many	CASSPGARVTEAFF	TGTGCCAGCAGCCCGGGGGCGCGGGTCACTGAAGCTTTCTTT
TRBV28	TRBJ1-5	TRBD1	.	CASISRDRGSGQPQHF	TGTGCCAGCATATCCCGGGACAGGGGATCGGGTCAGCCCCAGCATTTT
TRBV4-2	TRBJ2-3	TRBD2	many	CASSPTSARSTDTQYF	TGTGCCAGCAGCCCCACTAGCGCAAGAAGCACAGATACGCAGTATTTT
TRBV2	TRBJ2-5	.	many	CASSESLETQYF	TGTGCCAGCAGTGAATCCCTAGAGACCCAGTACTTC
TRBV7-2	TRBJ2-2	.	many	CASSSSGTTRRGELFF	TGTGCCAGCAGCTCAAGTGGGACCACACGGCGCGGGGAGCTGTTTTTT
TRBV7-8	TRBJ2-7	TRBD1	many	CASSQTGTDSYEQYF	TGTGCCAGCAGCCAAACCGGGACAGACTCCTACGAGCAGTACTTC
TRBV2	TRBJ1-6	TRBD1	many	CASSGQGRQSPLHF	TGTGCCAGCAGTGGACAGGGCCGACAGTCACCCCTCCACTTT
TRBV20-1	TRBJ2-1	.	many	CSAPAYRSYNEQFF	TGCAGTGCCCCGGCCTATCGCTCCTACAATGAGCAGTTCTTC
TRBV10-3	TRBJ1-1	.	few	CAIRIGGVETEAFF	TGTGCCATCAGAATCGGGGGAGTAGAGACTGAAGCTTTCTTT
TRBV4-1	TRBJ1-2	TRBD1	.	CASSQVTDRTYYGYTF	TGCGCCAGCAGCCAAGTTACGGACAGGACCTACTATGGCTACACCTTC
TRBV6-1	TRBJ2-1	.	many	CASSLDFVSYNEQFF	TGTGCCAGCAGTTTGGACTTCGTCTCCTACAATGAGCAGTTCTTC
TRBV5-1	TRBJ2-5	TRBD2	few	CASSSARLAGETQYF	TGCGCCAGCAGCTCTGCCAGACTAGCGGGGGAGACCCAGTACTTC
TRBV7-9	TRBJ1-1	TRBD1	.	CASSGRTGGAGTEAFF	TGTGCCAGCAGTGGACGGACAGGGGGCGCGGGCACTGAAGCTTTCTTT
TRBV28	TRBJ2-1	TRBD2	many	CASSFGLAGGHEQFF	TGTGCCAGCAGTTTCGGACTAGCGGGAGGCCATGAGCAGTTCTTC
TRBV7-9	TRBJ2-7	.	many	CASSPTPSYEQYF	TGTGCCAGCAGCCCGACCCCTTCCTACGAGCAGTACTTC
TRBV28	TRBJ1-2	TRBD1	many	CASSSGQSYGYTF	TGTGCCAGCAGTTCGGGACAGAGCTATGGCTACACCTTC
TRBV6-5	TRBJ1-2	.	many	CASSYPGDYGYTF	TGTGCCAGCAGTTACCCGGGGGACTATGGCTACACCTTC
TRBV19	TRBJ2-1	.	many	CASSKVSSGLMNEQFF	TGTGCCAGTAGTAAAGTTAGCTCAGGGCTTATGAATGAGCAGTTCTTC
TRBV11-2	TRBJ2-7	TRBD2	many	CASSSNPGDSSASGRSYEQYF	TGTGCCAGCAGCTCCAATCCTGGGGACTCATCGGCTAGCGGGAGATCCTACGAGCAGTACTTC
TRBV11-3	TRBJ2-1	TRBD1	.	CASSSLGQGDEQFF	TGTGCCAGCAGCTCGCTAGGACAGGGCGATGAGCAGTTCTTC
TRBV19	TRBJ1-1	.	few	CASKVRTVGMNTEAFF	TGTGCCAGTAAGGTGAGAACGGTCGGCATGAACACTGAAGCTTTCTTT
TRBV12-5	TRBJ1-1	.	many	CASGFAENTEAFF	TGTGCTAGTGGTTTTGCGGAGAACACTGAAGCTTTCTTT
TRBV5-6	TRBJ2-1	.	many	CASGRGPNEQFF	TGTGCCAGCGGTCGAGGCCCCAATGAGCAGTTCTTC
TRBV7-3	TRBJ1-1	.	many	CASSPGRRTEAFF	TGTGCCAGCAGCCCGGGGCGCCGCACTGAAGCTTTCTTT
TRBV27	TRBJ2-3	.	many	CASSLGVGGADTQYF	TGTGCCAGCAGTTTGGGAGTGGGGGGTGCAGATACGCAGTATTTT
TRBV20-1	TRBJ2-3	TRBD2	many	CSARGAGETDTQYF	TGCAGTGCAAGAGGGGCGGGAGAGACAGATACGCAGTATTTT
TRBV27	TRBJ1-2	.	many	CASSSRARDGYTF	TGTGCCAGCAGTTCCCGGGCCAGGGATGGCTACACCTTC
TRBV29-1	TRBJ1-1	.	many	CSVEEGAAGPTEAFF	TGCAGCGTTGAAGAGGGTGCGGCAGGGCCCACTGAAGCTTTCTTT